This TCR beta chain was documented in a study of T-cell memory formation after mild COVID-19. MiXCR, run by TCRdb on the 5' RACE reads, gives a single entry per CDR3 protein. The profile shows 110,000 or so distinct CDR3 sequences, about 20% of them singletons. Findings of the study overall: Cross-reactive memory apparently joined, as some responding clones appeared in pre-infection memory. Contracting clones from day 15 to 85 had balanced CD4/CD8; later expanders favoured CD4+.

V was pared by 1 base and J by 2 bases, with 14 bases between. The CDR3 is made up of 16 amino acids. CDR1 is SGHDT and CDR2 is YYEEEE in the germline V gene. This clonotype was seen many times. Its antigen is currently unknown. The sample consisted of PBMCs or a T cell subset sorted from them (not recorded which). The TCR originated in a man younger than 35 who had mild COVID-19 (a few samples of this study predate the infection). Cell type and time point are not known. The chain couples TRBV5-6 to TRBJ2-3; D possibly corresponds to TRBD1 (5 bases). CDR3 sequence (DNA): TGTGCCAGCAGCTTGCACGACAGAAGTCACACAGATACGCAGTATTTT. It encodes CASSLHDRSHTDTQYF.